The 21 T cell receptor beta chains presented below share a single source sample, sequenced in a study of cytomegalovirus exposure and HLA in healthy donors (dated by TCRdb to between 2016 and 2019). Libraries were built with the immunoSEQ multiplex PCR assay. For the multiplex PCR, a mixture combining 60 forward primers for TCR Vbeta segments and 13 reverse primers for TCR Jbeta segments was used. The clones in this table, taken by TCRdb from immuneACCESS, are in-frame only. Not every clone is retained; where verified, under half of the shortfall comes from an unresolved V gene, and the cause of the rest is unknown. This sample lists some 150,000 clones; over 70% were detected once. Clones ranked in the top ten supply roughly 10% of the sample. Material for sequencing was PBMCs. These receptors were collected from a man aged 18 to 29 in good health and CMV-seropositive.

V is TRBV27 and J is TRBJ2-1; TRBD1 matches 11 bases. Germline CDR1 is MNHEY and CDR2 is SMNVEV (reference sequence). The ends lost 6 bases at V and 7 bases at J; junction bases unmatched: 11. The CDR3 has 16 amino acids. CDR3 sequence reads: CASSPTGTGGLNEQFF. DNA for the CDR3: TGTGCCAGCAGCCCGACCGGGACAGGGGGTTTAAATGAGCAGTTCTTC.

With regard to this clone: Different DNA sequences within this sample yield the same CDR3. The rearrangement links TRBV7-9 to TRBJ1-5; D ambiguous. Trimming stripped 3 bases from V and 5 bases from J, with 5 bases between. The CDR3 consists of 12 residues. Germline values: CDR1 SEHNR, CDR2 FQNEAQ (reference sequence). The CDR3 nucleotides read TGTGCCAGCAGCTTCGGAGATCAGCCCCAGCATTTT. Translated: CASSFGDQPQHF. The entire variable domain, with the rest obtained from reference TRBV7-9 and TRBJ1-5, is as follows: DTGVSQNPRHKITKRGQNVTFRCDPISEHNRLYWYRQTLGQGPEFLTYFQNEAQLEKSRLLSDRFSAERPKGSFSTLEIQRTEQGDSAMYLCASSFGDQPQHFGDGTRLSIL.

The V and J genes are TRBV5-4 and TRBJ1-1; D not resolved. The V gene lost 0 bases and the J gene lost 0 bases, with 9 bases spanning the gap. Germline loops: CDR1 SGHNT, CDR2 YYREEE (reference sequence). The CDR3 has 15 residues. CDR3 in amino acids: CASSLAARMNTEAFF. The CDR3 nucleotides are TGTGCCAGCAGCTTGGCGGCCAGGATGAACACTGAAGCTTTCTTT.

This clone occurred once. V gene TRBV19 combines with J gene TRBJ1-5; D might be TRBD1 (6 bases). Germline loops: CDR1 LNHDA, CDR2 SQIVND (reference sequence). The CDR3 extends over 15 amino acids. V was trimmed by 3 bases and J by 0 bases, leaving 9 bases between them. CDR3 protein: CASSIQGYSNQPQHF. As DNA, the CDR3 is TGTGCCAGTAGTATTCAGGGGTATAGCAATCAGCCCCAGCATTTT.

The rearrangement joins TRBV7-2 to TRBJ1-1; TRBD1 aligns across 8 bases. The CDR3 runs 15 residues. J lost 4 bases, V lost 5 bases, and 9 bases had no gene match. Germline CDR1 reads SGHTA; CDR2 reads FQGNSA. The CDR3 DNA is TGTGCCAGCAGCCCCCGTGCAGGGGGCGTCACTGAAGCTTTCTTT. Translating it yields CASSPRAGGVTEAFF.

The J gene is TRBJ2-1, the V gene TRBV5-4, with D perhaps TRBD1 (6 bases). Per germline, CDR1 SGHNT and CDR2 YYREEE (reference sequence). Deletions cut 0 bases from V and 0 bases from J, with 10 bases between. This CDR3 spans 16 amino acids. The CDR3 DNA reads TGTGCCAGCAGCTTGGGGGGGCTAGGCTCCTACAATGAGCAGTTCTTC. Amino acid sequence: CASSLGGLGSYNEQFF. The full variable domain, with the rest looked up from reference TRBV5-4 and TRBJ2-1, is ETGVTQSPTHLIKTRGQQVTLRCSSQSGHNTVSWYQQALGQGPQFIFQYYREEENGRGNFPPRFSGLQFPNYSSELNVNALELDDSALYLCASSLGGLGSYNEQFFGPGTRLTVL.

The chain employs TRBV2 and TRBJ1-2, with a tentative D call TRBD1 (6 bases). Trimming removed 4 bases at V and 5 bases at J, with 11 bases between. CDR3 length: 13 amino acids. CDR1 and CDR2 (germline): SNHLY, FYNNEI. CDR3 coding DNA: TGTGCCAGCAGTGGGGACATCCAGTATGGCTACACCTTC. Its protein product is CASSGDIQYGYTF.

This chain connects TRBV5-4 to TRBJ1-3, with D hard to call. The CDR3 totals 14 residues. Trimming took 4 bases from V and 4 from J, leaving 12 bases between them. The germline V gene has CDR1 SGHNT and CDR2 YYREEE (reference sequence). The CDR3 region is CASSPEARGNTIYF. The CDR3 DNA sequence: TGTGCCAGCAGCCCCGAAGCAAGAGGAAACACCATATATTTT.

V gene TRBV5-1 combines with J gene TRBJ2-2; 8 bases fit TRBD2. This CDR3 contains 16 residues. The V gene end was trimmed by 0 bases and the J gene end by 4 bases; junction bases not matched to a gene: 5. From germline, CDR1 is SGHRS and CDR2 YFSETQ. The CDR3 DNA sequence: TGCGCCAGCAGCTTGGCCGAGGGACTAGTCACCGGGGAGCTGTTTTTT. Protein: CASSLAEGLVTGELFF.

This sequence joins TRBV27 and TRBJ2-1, with 8 bases lining up with TRBD1. Germline V gene data show CDR1 as MNHEY and CDR2 as SMNVEV (reference sequence). The CDR3 is 13 amino acids. In nucleotides, the CDR3 is TGTGCAGCAGGACAGGGACGATACAATGAGCAGTTCTTC. Translated: CAAGQGRYNEQFF.

This chain uses TRBV7-9 with TRBJ1-1; tentative D call: TRBD1 (6 bases). Trimming pared 3 bases from V and 2 bases from J, leaving 10 bases between. The CDR3 is 14 amino acids. The germline gives CDR1 SEHNR, CDR2 FQNEAQ (reference sequence). CDR3 nucleotide sequence: TGTGCCAGCAGCTTCGGGACAACTAACACTGAAGCTTTCTTT. Translating gives CASSFGTTNTEAFF.

The chain carries TRBV11-2 and TRBJ2-1, with 10 bases matching TRBD2. V was clipped by 5 bases and J by 15 bases; unmatched bases: 19. CDR1 SGHAT and CDR2 FQNNGV come from the germline V gene. This CDR3 contains 16 residues. The CDR3 is CASSPPGTSETQRPFF. In nucleotides, the CDR3 is TGTGCCAGCAGCCCCCCCGGGACTAGCGAGACTCAGAGACCGTTCTTC.

This clone was found once. The gene calls are TRBV19 and TRBJ1-1; 12 bases are a match to TRBD1. V shed 9 bases and J 3 bases; nucleotides not matched to a gene: 8. Germline CDR1 is LNHDA and CDR2 is SQIVND (reference sequence). There are 15 residues in the CDR3. The CDR3 nucleotides read TGTGCCAGCGATGGGACAGGGGGCAGCTACACTGAAGCTTTCTTT. Its protein product is CASDGTGGSYTEAFF.

The V call is TRBV18, the J call TRBJ1-6, with D perhaps TRBD1 (5 bases). CDR1 is KGHSH and CDR2 is LQKENI in the germline V gene. V lost 5 bases and J 11 bases, leaving 13 bases between the germline ends. This CDR3 is built from 13 residues. The CDR3: CASSEGAMTPLHF. CDR3 bases: TGTGCCAGCTCAGAAGGGGCGATGACACCCCTCCACTTT. The entire variable domain, with the rest obtained from reference TRBV18 and TRBJ1-6, is as follows: NAGVMQNPRHLVRRRGQEARLRCSPMKGHSHVYWYRQLPEEGLKFMVYLQKENIIDESGMPKERFSAEFPKEGPSILRIQQVVRGDSAAYFCASSEGAMTPLHFGNGTRLTVT.

The chain combines TRBV19 with TRBJ1-5; 7 nucleotides line up with TRBD1. CDR3 length equals 17 residues. Germline CDR1 LNHDA, CDR2 SQIVND (reference sequence). The J segment lost 0 bases and the V segment lost 6 bases, leaving 11 bases of the junction unmatched. The CDR3 sequence is CASSTWDSRYSNQPQHF. The CDR3 DNA follows: TGTGCCAGTAGCACTTGGGACAGCCGTTATAGCAATCAGCCCCAGCATTTT.

The chain uses TRBV7-2 and TRBJ2-1; D perhaps matches TRBD1 (5 bases). CDR1 and CDR2 from the germline V gene are SGHTA and FQGNSA. V lost 5 bases to trimming and J lost 4 bases, with 9 bases between them. CDR3 size: 13 residues. The CDR3 loop is CASSVDSYNEQFF. The CDR3 DNA follows: TGTGCCAGCAGCGTAGACAGTTACAATGAGCAGTTCTTC.

V and J are TRBV2 and TRBJ1-5; 8 positions agree with TRBD1. Germline V lookup: CDR1 SNHLY, CDR2 FYNNEI. J was trimmed by 6 bases and V by 5 bases; bases with no gene match: 9. CDR3 length equals 15 residues. The CDR3 DNA follows: TGTGCCAGCAGTCCACGACAGGGGCAGGGTCAGCCCCAGCATTTT. It translates to CASSPRQGQGQPQHF. Combining the CDR3 with reference TRBV2 and TRBJ1-5 gives the whole variable domain EPEVTQTPSHQVTQMGQEVILRCVPISNHLYFYWYRQILGQKVEFLVSFYNNEISEKSEIFDDQFSVERPDGSNFTLKIRSTKLEDSAMYFCASSPRQGQGQPQHFGDGTRLSIL.

A remark on this clone: Its ends do not fully match the called genes, so a read error is possible. The chain is built from TRBV27 and TRBJ1-4; D possibly corresponds to TRBD1 (5 bases). The CDR3 spans 11 residues. Germline V gene lookup returns CDR1 MNHEY and CDR2 SMNVEV (reference sequence). CDR3 DNA: TGTGCCAGCAGTTCCCGGGACTGCTCCCTTTTT. Its protein product is CASSSRDCSLF.

The V gene is TRBV5-6, the J gene TRBJ1-5; unclear D gene. V dropped 1 base and J dropped 5 bases, with 10 bases sitting between them. Germline-derived CDR1 and CDR2 are SGHDT and YYEEEE. The CDR3 sequence is 14 residues long. For the CDR3, the DNA is TGTGCCAGCAGCTTGCTTCCCGGGGATCAGCCCCAGCATTTT. Amino acids: CASSLLPGDQPQHF.

This clone has a handful of counts. This rearrangement joins TRBV6-5 to TRBJ2-7; D possibly corresponds to TRBD2 (5 bases). Per germline, CDR1 MNHEY and CDR2 SVGAGI. The CDR3 runs 11 residues. With 7 bases removed from V and 4 bases from J, the gap between germline ends came to 8 bases. This CDR3 is CASTSGYEQYF. Written as DNA, the CDR3 is TGTGCCAGCACTTCGGGATACGAGCAGTACTTC.

This clone appeared a single time. The CDR3 region has the DNA TGTGCCAGCAGCTCGACTAGCGGCCACACAGATACGCAGTATTTT. Amino acid sequence: CASSSTSGHTDTQYF. This chain joins TRBV7-7 and TRBJ2-3, with 9 positions matching TRBD2. CDR3 length: 15 residues. With V trimmed by 4 bases and J by 2 bases, 4 bases remained unmatched. Germline assignment: CDR1 SSHAT and CDR2 FNYEAQ (reference sequence).